This T cell receptor beta chain was sequenced during a study of shared clonotypes between healthy human individuals. The wider study: Per-donor plates numbered three CD4 naive, three CD4 memory, two CD8 naive and one CD8 memory.

Remarks on this clone: This likely stems from a read error, as it lies one base from a far larger clone. No conserved phenylalanine or tryptophan is present at the end of the CDR3, so a read error is the likely explanation.

CD4+ cell separation produced CD45RA+ naive and CD45RA-negative memory subsets. The sorted-subset replicate PCRs were given 150 to 200 ng DNA, which is approximately 30,000 T cell genomes. The assay was immunoSEQ multiplex PCR, and TCRdb's table has in-frame clones only and misses some. The table has approximately 340,000 clones, around 74% seen once. V trimming: 3 bases; J trimming: 3 bases; junction bases outside the gene matches: 17. This CDR3 comprises 20 residues. The germline CDR1 and CDR2 sequences are SGHRS and YFSETQ. V gene TRBV5-1 combines with J gene TRBJ2-7; TRBD2 aligns across 14 bases. Sequences were obtained from memory CD4+ T cells sorted from blood. Subset denoted: CD45RA-negative fraction. The clonotype was recovered from a man between 25 and 39 years old in good health. CDR3 in amino acids: CASSSPPGTSGRQFFYEQYL. In DNA form, the CDR3 reads TGCGCCAGCAGCTCCCCCCCCGGGACTAGCGGGAGACAATTCTTCTACGAGCAGTACCTC.